These 28 T cell receptor beta chains were sequenced from one sample in a study of blood T cell repertoires in COVID-19. The table came from immunoSEQ multiplex PCR; TCRdb's copy has only in-frame clones and leaves some out. The sample consists of about 25,000 clones, roughly 89% of them appearing once. Specimen: peripheral blood. These receptors were taken from a man in his 70s with active COVID-19.

The V call is TRBV19, the J call TRBJ1-4; D not certain. Germline-derived CDR1 and CDR2 are LNHDA and SQIVND (reference sequence). CDR3 length equals 14 residues. V gave up 6 bases and J gave up 4 bases, with 12 bases separating them. CDR3 in amino acids: CASRQRWGNEKLFF. The CDR3 DNA follows: TGTGCCAGTAGGCAGCGGTGGGGTAATGAAAAACTGTTTTTT.

This clone was seen once. The chain has TRBV3-1 (or the pseudogene TRBV3-2) and TRBJ1-6, with 8 bases that match TRBD1. Unmatched junction bases numbered 10, after V lost 3 bases and J lost 6 bases. Germline CDR1 reads LGHDT; CDR2 reads YNNKEL (reference sequence). This CDR3 contains 17 residues. The CDR3 DNA sequence: TGTGCCAGCAGCCATGGACTACAGGGGGGCCGTAATTCACCCCTCCACTTT. Translated: CASSHGLQGGRNSPLHF.

V gene TRBV5-8 combines with J gene TRBJ2-5; D possibly corresponds to TRBD1 (5 bases). V gave up 0 bases and J gave up 3 bases, with 6 bases separating them. CDR1 is SGHTS, CDR2 YDEGEE, per germline. This CDR3 region has 13 residues. The CDR3 reads CASSLGREETQYF. Here the CDR3 DNA reads TGTGCCAGCAGCTTGGGCAGGGAAGAGACCCAGTACTTC.

This clone came up once. The V and J genes are TRBV6-2 or TRBV6-3 and TRBJ2-1, with 11 bases matching TRBD2. J lost 3 bases, V lost 4 bases, and 5 bases had no gene match. The V gene's germline CDR1 is MNHEY and CDR2 SVGEGT. This CDR3 has 16 residues. CDR3 DNA sequence: TGTGCCAGCAGTTCCCGACTAGCGGGGAGCTACAATGAGCAGTTCTTC. Translation gives CASSSRLAGSYNEQFF.

The J gene is TRBJ1-1, the V gene TRBV12-3 or TRBV12-4; D gene unclear. The CDR3 length is 13 residues. V lost 6 bases, J lost 0 bases, and 8 bases lay in between. The DNA of the CDR3 is TGTGCCAGCAGCCCAGGTCTGAACACTGAAGCTTTCTTT. Its translation: CASSPGLNTEAFF.

The V and J genes are TRBV12-3 or TRBV12-4 and TRBJ1-1; D remains ambiguous. V was cut by 6 bases and J by 4 bases, with 12 bases left in between. CDR3 length equals 13 residues. The CDR3 spells CASSRRIGTEAFF. The CDR3 DNA sequence: TGTGCCAGCAGCCGCAGGATTGGCACTGAAGCTTTCTTT.

In this sample, this clone turned up once. This chain connects TRBV10-3 to TRBJ1-2, with D perhaps matching TRBD1 (6 bases). Germline CDR1 is ENHRY and CDR2 is SYGVKD. The CDR3 spans 13 residues. Trimming removed 10 bases from V and 0 bases from J, with 12 bases in between. The DNA for the CDR3 is TGTGCCACACAGGGTATCACTAACTATGGCTACACCTTC. Translated, it gives CATQGITNYGYTF.

The rearrangement links TRBV4-1 to TRBJ2-5; 10 bases align to TRBD1. This CDR3 spans 16 amino acids. After removal of 4 bases from V and 4 bases from J, the junction contained 9 bases not matched to a gene. Germline loops: CDR1 MGHRA, CDR2 YSYEKL. The DNA for the CDR3 is TGCGCCAGCAGCCCGGGACAGGGGAGGGAGGGAGAGACCCAGTACTTC. This sequence encodes CASSPGQGREGETQYF.

The rearrangement uses TRBV30 and TRBJ1-3, with 7 bases lining up with TRBD1. With V trimmed by 2 bases and J by 4 bases, 11 bases remained unmatched. Germline V CDR1 and CDR2: GTSNPN, SVGIG (reference sequence). CDR3 size: 16 residues. Here the CDR3 reads CAWSLSRDSLGNTIYF. The CDR3 nucleotides are TGTGCCTGGAGTCTGAGCCGGGACAGCTTAGGAAACACCATATATTTT.

V is TRBV9 and J is TRBJ2-5; 8 bases match TRBD2. Germline assignment: CDR1 SGDLS and CDR2 YYNGEE. The ends lost 0 bases at V and 6 bases at J; junction bases unmatched: 4. CDR3 length: 14 residues. CDR3 sequence (DNA): TGTGCCAGCAGCGTAGCGGGGGGGCCGAAGACCCAGTACTTC. The encoded protein is CASSVAGGPKTQYF.

This clone was counted once. The chain carries TRBV28 and TRBJ2-3, with TRBD1 matching 10 bases. CDR3 length equals 16 residues. Germline loops: CDR1 MDHEN, CDR2 SYDVKM. Trimming cost V 6 bases and J 0 bases; bases outside gene matches: 6. The CDR3 loop is CASRNSGQGSTDTQYF. The CDR3 nucleotides read TGTGCCAGCAGAAATTCGGGACAGGGGAGCACAGATACGCAGTATTTT. The entire variable domain, with the rest obtained from reference TRBV28 and TRBJ2-3, is as follows: DVKVTQSSRYLVKRTGEKVFLECVQDMDHENMFWYRQDPGLGLRLIYFSYDVKMKEKGDIPEGYSVSREKKERFSLILESASTNQTSMYLCASRNSGQGSTDTQYFGPGTRLTVL.

The chain is built from TRBV27 and TRBJ1-1; no reliable D call. This CDR3 is built from 17 residues. Trimming left V 5 bases short and J 8 bases short, with 27 bases between. CDR1 and CDR2 (germline): MNHEY, SMNVEV (reference sequence). The CDR3 region has the DNA TGTGCCAGCAGTCCCTACCACCCTAGAGGCGGGCTCAGAGAAGCTTTCTTT. It is translated as CASSPYHPRGGLREAFF.

V gene TRBV18 combines with J gene TRBJ2-3; maybe TRBD2 (6 bases). The V end lost 2 bases, the J end lost 0 bases, and 9 bases lay between the germline ends. There are 15 residues in the CDR3. Germline-derived CDR1 and CDR2 are KGHSH and LQKENI. This chain's CDR3 is CASSPAGRSTDTQYF. The CDR3 coding sequence is TGTGCCAGCTCACCAGCAGGGAGGAGCACAGATACGCAGTATTTT.

The chain uses TRBV11-1 and TRBJ2-7; TRBD1 matches at 9 bases. CDR1 is SGHAT and CDR2 is FQDESV in the germline V gene (reference sequence). V gave up 3 bases and J gave up 6 bases; unmatched junction bases: 6. There are 14 residues in the CDR3. CDR3 loop: CASSLGQGLSEQYF. The CDR3 DNA reads TGTGCCAGCAGCTTGGGACAGGGCCTAAGCGAGCAGTACTTC.

The rearrangement uses TRBV3-1 (or the pseudogene TRBV3-2) and TRBJ1-6, with D tentatively TRBD1 (5 bases). This CDR3 has 15 amino acids. In germline, CDR1 is LGHDT, CDR2 YNNKEL (reference sequence). V lost 1 base, J lost 10 bases, and 14 bases lay in between. The DNA for the CDR3 is TGTGCCAGCAGCCAAGTAGCGGGGGTAAACTCACCCCTCCACTTT. This sequence encodes CASSQVAGVNSPLHF.

This clone was counted once. The chain employs TRBV4-2 and TRBJ2-6; no clear D. V was trimmed by 1 base and J by 2 bases, leaving 12 bases between them. This CDR3 spans 17 amino acids. Germline V lookup: CDR1 LGHNA, CDR2 YNFKEQ. The CDR3 DNA is TGTGCCAGCAGCCAAGTTGTGGGCCTGGCTGGGGCCAACGTCCTGACTTTC. Its protein product is CASSQVVGLAGANVLTF.

CDR3 region: CASCAAQGGQPQHF. The CDR3 nucleotides read TGTGCCAGCTGCGCGGCACAGGGGGGCCAGCCCCAGCATTTT. This chain links TRBV6-6 with TRBJ1-5, with 8 bases that match TRBD1. Germline trimming cut 8 bases from V and 7 bases from J; bases unmatched to any gene: 10. CDR1 is MNHNY, CDR2 SVGAGI, per germline (reference sequence). CDR3 length: 14 amino acids.

This clone was found once. This chain links TRBV16 with TRBJ1-2, with D possibly matching TRBD1 (6 bases). V was clipped by 4 bases and J by 7 bases, with 19 bases between them. The CDR3 consists of 15 residues. CDR1 and CDR2 (germline): KGHSY, FQNENV. The CDR3 region has the DNA TGTGCCAGCAGCCGCAACAGGGTTGGGACGGGTGGCTACACCTTC. Translation gives CASSRNRVGTGGYTF.

The chain recombines TRBV5-8 with TRBJ2-1; 15 bases are a match to TRBD2. CDR3 length: 15 residues. V gave up 4 bases and J gave up 7 bases; unmatched junction bases: 3. Germline loops: CDR1 SGHTS, CDR2 YDEGEE. CDR3 sequence reads: CASSRGLAGGNEQFF. The CDR3, as DNA: TGTGCCAGCAGCCGTGGACTAGCGGGGGGGAATGAGCAGTTCTTC.

The chain uses TRBV7-2 and TRBJ2-7; 11 bases match TRBD2. The CDR3 has 18 residues. Germline assignment: CDR1 SGHTA and CDR2 FQGNSA. Losses at the gene ends were 2 bases for V and 0 bases for J; bases not matched to a gene: 9. In DNA, the CDR3 is TGTGCCAGCAGCTTAACAGTCACTAGCGGGGGCAACTCCTACGAGCAGTACTTC. This translates into CASSLTVTSGGNSYEQYF.

The sample holds one count of this clone. The CDR3 protein is CASSQEHKTEAFF. The DNA for the CDR3 is TGCGCCAGCAGCCAAGAACATAAGACTGAAGCTTTCTTT. V gene TRBV4-1 combines with J gene TRBJ1-1; no definite D call. Germline values: CDR1 MGHRA, CDR2 YSYEKL. The CDR3 has 13 amino acids. V was trimmed by 0 bases and J by 5 bases, leaving 7 bases between them.

This chain connects TRBV19 to TRBJ1-6; 7 nucleotides match TRBD1. This CDR3 is 16 amino acids long. Germline V gene data show CDR1 as LNHDA and CDR2 as SQIVND (reference sequence). J gave up 8 bases and V 3 bases, and 10 bases lay outside the gene matches. CDR3 sequence (DNA): TGTGCCAGTAGTATTCCTGCCCAGGGGGGTGATTCACCCCTCCACTTT. It is translated as CASSIPAQGGDSPLHF.

The chain carries TRBV5-1 and TRBJ1-1; the match to TRBD1 covers 8 bases. V shed 4 bases and J 2 bases; nucleotides not matched to a gene: 4. The length of the CDR3 is 14 residues. Germline lookup yields CDR1 SGHRS and CDR2 YFSETQ. In DNA form, the CDR3 reads TGCGCCAGCAGCGGGGACAGGATCAACACTGAAGCTTTCTTT. This sequence encodes CASSGDRINTEAFF.

V gene TRBV5-4 combines with J gene TRBJ2-1; D unresolved. Between the trimmed V and J ends, which lost 0 bases and 0 bases, there was a span of 10 bases. The CDR3 extends over 16 amino acids. The V gene's germline CDR1 is SGHNT and CDR2 YYREEE (reference sequence). The CDR3 bases are TGTGCCAGCAGCTTGGCACCGAGCCTCTCCTACAATGAGCAGTTCTTC. This translates into CASSLAPSLSYNEQFF. Full variable domain (outside the CDR3, taken from reference TRBV5-4 and TRBJ2-1): ETGVTQSPTHLIKTRGQQVTLRCSSQSGHNTVSWYQQALGQGPQFIFQYYREEENGRGNFPPRFSGLQFPNYSSELNVNALELDDSALYLCASSLAPSLSYNEQFFGPGTRLTVL.

The chain employs TRBV6-2 or TRBV6-3 and TRBJ1-2, with a tentative D call TRBD1 (6 bases). Germline V lookup: CDR1 MNHEY, CDR2 SVGEGT. This CDR3 has 14 residues. Deletions cut 4 bases from V and 4 bases from J, with 13 bases between. CDR3 in DNA: TGTGCCAGCAGTTCTCGACAGGCTCTCTATGGCTACACCTTC. Translation gives CASSSRQALYGYTF.

J is TRBJ1-2 and V is TRBV4-2; a weak D match, TRBD1 (6 bases). From germline, CDR1 is LGHNA and CDR2 YNFKEQ. Trimming took 0 bases from V and 7 from J, leaving 21 bases between them. The CDR3 length is 17 residues. DNA for the CDR3: TGTGCCAGCAGCCAAGATTGGGGGCCGGGGTATTCAGGTGGCTACACCTTC. It specifies CASSQDWGPGYSGGYTF.

This sequence joins TRBV4-1 and TRBJ1-4; 7 nucleotides match TRBD1. Trimming cost V 0 bases and J 10 bases; bases outside gene matches: 8. The germline V gene encodes CDR1 MGHRA and CDR2 YSYEKL. CDR3 length equals 15 residues. CDR3 loop: CASSQEIQGSGKLFF. CDR3 bases: TGCGCCAGCAGCCAAGAGATACAGGGGTCTGGAAAACTGTTTTTT.

The chain uses TRBV9 and TRBJ1-6, with TRBD1 as a possible D gene (5 bases). Trimming took off 3 bases at V and 7 bases at J, with 17 bases between the two ends. The length of the CDR3 is 16 residues. Germline lookup yields CDR1 SGDLS and CDR2 YYNGEE. CDR3: CASSAGRGSLNSPLHF. The DNA for the CDR3 is TGTGCCAGCAGCGCGGGCCGGGGGTCTTTAAATTCACCCCTCCACTTT.